Shown below are 6 T cell receptor beta chains from a single sample sequenced in a study of shared clonotypes between healthy human individuals. The table came from immunoSEQ multiplex PCR; TCRdb's copy has only in-frame clones and leaves some out. This table has millions of clones, 85% to 95% appearing once. Sequenced: naive CD4+ T cells sorted from blood. Subset noted: CD45RA+ positively selected. These receptors were taken from a man in his late teens or twenties in good health.

The chain combines TRBV21-1 with TRBJ1-4. TRBV21-1 is a listed pseudogene. This CDR3 contains 15 residues. The CDR3, as DNA: TGTGCCAGCAGCTCTAGGACGGGCCTTAATGAAAAACTGTTTTTT. Translating it yields CASSSRTGLNEKLFF.

This clone showed up just once. The rearrangement joins TRBV25-1 to TRBJ2-5; 9 bases fit TRBD2. The DNA end favors TRBJ2-7, so the J call may be wrong. The CDR3 loop spans 13 amino acids. Germline CDR1 is MGHDK and CDR2 is SYGVNS. The chain's CDR3 is CASGVAGVYEQYF. DNA for the CDR3: TGTGCCAGCGGGGTAGCGGGAGTCTACGAGCAGTACTTC.

The rearrangement uses TRBV6-6 and TRBJ1-6; D not resolved. The V gene's germline CDR1 is MNHNY and CDR2 SVGAGI (reference sequence). The CDR3 is made up of 12 amino acids. V gave up 3 bases and J gave up 7 bases, with 4 bases separating them. CDR3 DNA: TGTGCCAGCAGTTATACAAATTCACCCCTCCACTTT. Translating it yields CASSYTNSPLHF.

Of note for this clone: This specimen includes other DNA sequences encoding the same CDR3. This rearrangement joins TRBV28 to TRBJ1-2; 8 bases agree with TRBD1. Germline-derived CDR1 and CDR2 are MDHEN and SYDVKM. The CDR3 contains 14 residues. Trimming cost V 3 bases and J 3 bases; bases outside gene matches: 3. CDR3 bases: TGTGCCAGCAGTTTGTCAGGGGGCGACTATGGCTACACCTTC. Residues: CASSLSGGDYGYTF.

CDR3 sequence: CAWSVLVTSGRANEQFF. For the CDR3, the DNA is TGTGCCTGGAGTGTACTCGTGACTAGCGGGAGGGCCAATGAGCAGTTCTTC. The chain has TRBV30 and TRBJ2-1; 14 nucleotides align to TRBD2. V was pared by 0 bases and J by 6 bases, with 7 bases of the junction left unmatched. CDR1 GTSNPN and CDR2 SVGIG come from the germline V gene (reference sequence). The CDR3 totals 17 residues.

This clone is a singleton in its sample. V is TRBV5-4 and J is TRBJ2-7, with TRBD2 matching 9 bases. The CDR3 sequence is 15 residues long. The germline V gene has CDR1 SGHNT and CDR2 YYREEE (reference sequence). The trim removed 5 bases at V and 5 bases at J, leaving 11 bases unmatched. The CDR3 DNA reads as TGTGCCAGCAGGACTATGGCGGGGGGGCCCCACGAGCAGTACTTC. Translation: CASRTMAGGPHEQYF.